A selection of T cell receptor beta chains follows, all from one sample in a study of T-cell reconstitution after alpha-beta-depleted transplantation in children. TCRdb re-derived calls from the PCR reads in MiXCR, one entry per CDR3 protein. The table shows hundreds of thousands of distinct CDR3 sequences, with 9.5% to 10% occurring only once. Sequencing was performed on PBMCs from the stem cell graft donor, taken from the stem cell graft. The receptors originated from a human donor who donated a stem cell graft to a child with SCID. Each CDR3 is given with its conserved first and last residue. A D gene is named only where the DNA matches it firmly. Rows may omit the clone size; those that give it use once, few, many or a size class.

d_call | clone_size | j_call | v_call | cdr3_nt | cdr3_aa
. | . | TRBJ2-1 | TRBV5-8 | TGTGCCAGCAGCACCCGGACAGTCTGGGGCTACAATGAGCAGTTCTTC | CASSTRTVWGYNEQFF
. | few | TRBJ2-7 | TRBV4-1 | TGCGCCAGCAGCCAAGAAGGGGCAGGGGCGTTGAGCTACGAGCAGTACTTC | CASSQEGAGALSYEQYF
. | many | TRBJ2-1 | TRBV7-9 | TGTGCCAGCAGCTTTGATAGTGAGCAGTTCTTC | CASSFDSEQFF
TRBD2 | few | TRBJ2-3 | TRBV6-1 | TGTGCCAGCAGTGAAAGACTAGCGGATACGCAGTATTTT | CASSERLADTQYF
. | few | TRBJ2-3 | TRBV9 | TGTGCCAGCAGCGTTCGACTGGACTCAAGCACAGATACGCAGTATTTT | CASSVRLDSSTDTQYF
. | few | TRBJ2-3 | TRBV12-3/TRBV12-4 | TGTGCCAGCACGAAGACGAATCAGAGGTACACAGATACGCAGTATTTT | CASTKTNQRYTDTQYF
TRBD2 | few | TRBJ2-7 | TRBV5-1 | TGCGCCAGCAGCTTGGAGACTAGCGCTGGCGAGCAGTACTTC | CASSLETSAGEQYF
TRBD1 | many | TRBJ1-5 | TRBV20-1 | TGCAGTGCTACAGGACAGGGTGGGAACCAGCCCCAGCATTTT | CSATGQGGNQPQHF
TRBD1 | . | TRBJ2-3 | TRBV5-1 | TGCGCCAGCAGCTTGGGTGTAACAGGGGGCCTCACAGATACGCAGTATTTT | CASSLGVTGGLTDTQYF
. | . | TRBJ2-1 | TRBV2 | TGTGCCAGCAGTGAATCTGGCTCCTACAATGAGCAGTTCTTC | CASSESGSYNEQFF
. | few | TRBJ2-2 | TRBV11-2 | TGTGCCAGCAGCTTTGGTTGGGGAACCGGGGAGCTGTTTTTT | CASSFGWGTGELFF
TRBD2 | many | TRBJ2-2 | TRBV7-9 | TGTGCCAGCAGCGGCGGGGGAAAGACCGGGGAGCTGTTTTTT | CASSGGGKTGELFF
. | . | TRBJ1-5 | TRBV6-2/TRBV6-3 | TGTGCCAGCAGTTACTCTGAGACCCCCCAGCATTTT | CASSYSETPQHF
. | few | TRBJ2-1 | TRBV6-5 | TGTGCCAGCAGTTACTCGGCAGGGACCAATGAGCAGTTCTTC | CASSYSAGTNEQFF
TRBD1 | . | TRBJ1-1 | TRBV4-1 | TGCGCCAGCAGCCTCCCTGGACAGGCGGGCACTGAAGCTTTCTTT | CASSLPGQAGTEAFF
TRBD1 | . | TRBJ2-3 | TRBV5-6 | TGTGCCAGCAGCTTGGGGGTGGGACAGGGCACAGATACGCAGTATTTT | CASSLGVGQGTDTQYF
. | . | TRBJ2-1 | TRBV5-1 | TGCGCCAGCAGATTGACCACGGATGAGCAGTTCTTC | CASRLTTDEQFF
TRBD1 | few | TRBJ2-1 | TRBV7-9 | TGTGCCAGCAGCCCGGGCCCAGAACAGGGGGTACCCTACAATGAGCAGTTCTTC | CASSPGPEQGVPYNEQFF
TRBD1 | . | TRBJ1-1 | TRBV5-1 | TGCGCCAGCAGCTACTACGGGACAGTGAACACTGAAGCTTTCTTT | CASSYYGTVNTEAFF
TRBD2 | few | TRBJ2-2 | TRBV29-1 | TGCAGCGTGGGCGGGAGGGTAGCCTCGAGCACCGGGGAGCTGTTTTTT | CSVGGRVASSTGELFF
TRBD2 | many | TRBJ2-1 | TRBV12-3/TRBV12-4 | TGTGCCAGCAGTTTATCGAGGGAGGGTGATGAGCAGTTCTTC | CASSLSREGDEQFF
. | few | TRBJ2-1 | TRBV15 | TGTGCCACCAGCAGGGGACCGAGAAATGAGCAGTTCTTC | CATSRGPRNEQFF
TRBD1 | . | TRBJ2-7 | TRBV10-3 | TGTGCCATCAGTGACCCGACAGGGGGTTCCTACGAGCAGTACTTC | CAISDPTGGSYEQYF
. | few | TRBJ1-5 | TRBV5-1 | TGCGCCAGCAGCTTGGTGTCAGGCAATCAGCCCCAGCATTTT | CASSLVSGNQPQHF
. | . | TRBJ1-2 | TRBV11-2 | TGTGCCAGCAGCTTAGAATCAGGGTCGGCTGGCTACACCTTC | CASSLESGSAGYTF
. | few | TRBJ2-3 | TRBV7-9 | TGTGCCAGCAGCATAGACGCATTTAGCACAGATACGCAGTATTTT | CASSIDAFSTDTQYF
TRBD1 | many | TRBJ2-5 | TRBV6-4 | TGTGCCAGCAGTCTAACAGGGGGCGGAGGGGAGACCCAGTACTTC | CASSLTGGGGETQYF
. | . | TRBJ1-2 | TRBV12-3/TRBV12-4 | TGTGCCAGCAGTCGGGACATGGGCGGCTATGGCTACACCTTC | CASSRDMGGYGYTF
. | . | TRBJ2-1 | TRBV12-3/TRBV12-4 | TGTGCCAGCAGTGTTAGGGGGGCTTGGAATGAGCAGTTCTTC | CASSVRGAWNEQFF
TRBD2 | few | TRBJ2-1 | TRBV5-1 | TGCGCCAGCAGCCCAATAGCGGGGGAGTACTACAATGAGCAGTTCTTC | CASSPIAGEYYNEQFF
TRBD2 | . | TRBJ2-5 | TRBV2 | TGTGCCAGCAGTGCCCGATTCCGGGGGGATCAAGAGACCCAGTACTTC | CASSARFRGDQETQYF
. | few | TRBJ1-1 | TRBV20-1 | TGCAGTGCTAGAGTCGGGGGCGGGTATAGCACTGAAGCTTTCTTT | CSARVGGGYSTEAFF
TRBD1 | few | TRBJ2-7 | TRBV18 | TGTGCCAGCTCCATTTTGGGTCATACAGGGGGCCACTACGAGCAGTACTTC | CASSILGHTGGHYEQYF
TRBD1 | many | TRBJ2-1 | TRBV12-3/TRBV12-4 | TGTGCCAGCAGTTTAGGGGACAGGGACGTTTTTAATGAGCAGTTCTTC | CASSLGDRDVFNEQFF
. | . | TRBJ2-3 | TRBV6-5 | TGTGCCAGCAGTTACTCGGGCAGTAGCACAGATACGCAGTATTTT | CASSYSGSSTDTQYF
. | few | TRBJ1-1 | TRBV29-1 | TGCAGCGTTGAAGGCACTCACCGAAACACTGAAGCTTTCTTT | CSVEGTHRNTEAFF
. | . | TRBJ1-2 | TRBV12-3/TRBV12-4 | TGTGCCAGCAGTTTTCGACAGTATGGCTACACCTTC | CASSFRQYGYTF
TRBD2 | few | TRBJ2-7 | TRBV7-9 | TGTGCCAGCAGCCCCAGCGGGGGTTGGGAGCAGTACTTC | CASSPSGGWEQYF
. | . | TRBJ2-7 | TRBV6-6 | TGTGCCAGCAGTTACGGCAGGGGTTACGAGCAGTACTTC | CASSYGRGYEQYF
. | . | TRBJ2-7 | TRBV12-3/TRBV12-4 | TGTGCCAGCAGTTTAGGGCCCTCGGCCTACGAGCAGTACTTC | CASSLGPSAYEQYF
. | many | TRBJ2-7 | TRBV4-1 | TGCGCCAGCAGCCAAGTCACAGTTTCCTACGAGCAGTACTTC | CASSQVTVSYEQYF
. | . | TRBJ1-2 | TRBV6-1 | TGTGCCAGCAGCCGAACCAGGAGCAGTAACTATGGCTACACCTTC | CASSRTRSSNYGYTF
. | . | TRBJ1-5 | TRBV20-1 | TGCAGTGCTAGTCGTTCCGTAAATCAGCCCCAGCATTTT | CSASRSVNQPQHF
TRBD1 | many | TRBJ2-3 | TRBV5-6 | TGTGCCAGCAGCCCACGGACAGGCCGCGGGGATACGCAGTATTTT | CASSPRTGRGDTQYF
TRBD1 | few | TRBJ1-1 | TRBV20-1 | TGCAGTGCTAGAGATTTCCAGGGGGAAACTGAAGCTTTCTTT | CSARDFQGETEAFF
. | few | TRBJ1-2 | TRBV4-2 | TGTGCCAGCAGCCTCCTGGACGGCTATGGCTACACCTTC | CASSLLDGYGYTF
TRBD1 | . | TRBJ1-5 | TRBV2 | TGTGCCAGCAGCAGGGGGCATGATCAGCCCCAGCATTTT | CASSRGHDQPQHF
. | . | TRBJ2-7 | TRBV6-1 | TGTGCCAGCAGTGGGGCCGGGACAACCTACGAGCAGTACTTC | CASSGAGTTYEQYF
. | few | TRBJ2-3 | TRBV29-1 | TGCAGCGTTGAAGATGAGGCAGATACGCAGTATTTT | CSVEDEADTQYF
. | . | TRBJ1-5 | TRBV20-1 | TGCAGTGCTTCACCGACAGGTTCTCATCAGCCCCAGCATTTT | CSASPTGSHQPQHF
TRBD1 | many | TRBJ1-4 | TRBV7-2 | TGTGCCAGCAGCTCCGGGACAGGGTACGAAAAACTGTTTTTT | CASSSGTGYEKLFF
. | few | TRBJ2-1 | TRBV4-2 | TGTGCCAGCAGCCAAGATTTGGGGGTCCGAAATAATGAGCAGTTCTTC | CASSQDLGVRNNEQFF
. | many | TRBJ2-7 | TRBV27 | TGTGCCAGCAGCTTCCGGGACATAGACGAGCAGTACTTC | CASSFRDIDEQYF